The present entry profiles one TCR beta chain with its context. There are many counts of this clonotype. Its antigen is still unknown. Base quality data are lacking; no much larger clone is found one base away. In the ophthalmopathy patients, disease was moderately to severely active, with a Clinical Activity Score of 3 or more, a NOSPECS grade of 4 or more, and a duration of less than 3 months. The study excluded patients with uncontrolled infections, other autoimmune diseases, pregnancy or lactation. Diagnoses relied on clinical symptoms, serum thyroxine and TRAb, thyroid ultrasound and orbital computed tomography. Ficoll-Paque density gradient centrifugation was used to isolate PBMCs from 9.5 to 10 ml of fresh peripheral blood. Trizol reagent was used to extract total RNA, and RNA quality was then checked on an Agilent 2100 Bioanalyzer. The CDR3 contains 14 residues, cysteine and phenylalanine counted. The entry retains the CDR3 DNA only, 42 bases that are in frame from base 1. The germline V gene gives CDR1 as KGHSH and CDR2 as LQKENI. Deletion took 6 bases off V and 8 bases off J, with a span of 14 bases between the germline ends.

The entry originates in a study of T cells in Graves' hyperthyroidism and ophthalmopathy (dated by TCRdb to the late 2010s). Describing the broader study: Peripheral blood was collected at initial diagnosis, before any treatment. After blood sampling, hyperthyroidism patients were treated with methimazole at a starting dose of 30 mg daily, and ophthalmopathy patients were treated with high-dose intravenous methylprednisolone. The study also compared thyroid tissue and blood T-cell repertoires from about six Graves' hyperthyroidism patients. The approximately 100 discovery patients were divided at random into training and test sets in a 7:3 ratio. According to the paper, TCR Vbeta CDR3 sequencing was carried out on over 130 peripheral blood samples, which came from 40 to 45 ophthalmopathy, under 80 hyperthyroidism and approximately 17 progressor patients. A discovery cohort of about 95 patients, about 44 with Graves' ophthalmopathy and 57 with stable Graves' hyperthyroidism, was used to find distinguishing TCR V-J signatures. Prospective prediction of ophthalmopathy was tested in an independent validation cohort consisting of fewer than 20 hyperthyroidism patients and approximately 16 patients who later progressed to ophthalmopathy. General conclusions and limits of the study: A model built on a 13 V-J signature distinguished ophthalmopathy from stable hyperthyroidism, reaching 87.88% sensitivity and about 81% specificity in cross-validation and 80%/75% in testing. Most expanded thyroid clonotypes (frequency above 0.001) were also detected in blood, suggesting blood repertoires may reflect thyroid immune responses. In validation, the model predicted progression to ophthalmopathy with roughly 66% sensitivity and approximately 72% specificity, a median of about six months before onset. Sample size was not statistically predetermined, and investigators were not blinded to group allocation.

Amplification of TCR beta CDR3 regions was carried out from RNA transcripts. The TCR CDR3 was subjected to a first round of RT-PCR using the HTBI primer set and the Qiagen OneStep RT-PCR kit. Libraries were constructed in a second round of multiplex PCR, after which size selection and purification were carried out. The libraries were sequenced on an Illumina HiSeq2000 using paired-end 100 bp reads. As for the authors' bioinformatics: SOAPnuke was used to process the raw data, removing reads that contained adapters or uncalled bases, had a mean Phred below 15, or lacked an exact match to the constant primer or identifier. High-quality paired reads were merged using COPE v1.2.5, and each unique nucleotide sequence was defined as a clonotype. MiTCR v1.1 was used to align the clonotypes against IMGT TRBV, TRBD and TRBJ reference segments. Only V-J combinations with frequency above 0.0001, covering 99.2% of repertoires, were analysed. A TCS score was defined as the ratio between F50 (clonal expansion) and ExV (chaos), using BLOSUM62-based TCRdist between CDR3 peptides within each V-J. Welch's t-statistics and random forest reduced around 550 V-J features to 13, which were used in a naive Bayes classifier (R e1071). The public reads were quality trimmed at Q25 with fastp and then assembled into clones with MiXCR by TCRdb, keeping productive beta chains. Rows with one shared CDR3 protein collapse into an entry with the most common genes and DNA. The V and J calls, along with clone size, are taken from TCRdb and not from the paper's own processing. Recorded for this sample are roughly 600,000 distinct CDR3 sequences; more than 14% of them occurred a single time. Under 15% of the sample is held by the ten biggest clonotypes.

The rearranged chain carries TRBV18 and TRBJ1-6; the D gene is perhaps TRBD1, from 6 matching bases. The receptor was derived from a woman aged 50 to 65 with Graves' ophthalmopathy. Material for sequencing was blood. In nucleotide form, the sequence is TGTGCCAGCTCCCCTGGGGGGCTGGATTCACCCCTCCACTTT. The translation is CASSPGGLDSPLHF.